There are a few counts of the clone carrying this TCR beta chain. Its cognate antigen is unknown. This sample stems from a study of T cells after yellow fever vaccination. Study-wide results and limits: After the booster, 96% of CD4 and about 90% of CD8 primary-response clones were re-detected. Repertoires obtained by FACS sorting could include abundant clonotypes that entered as contaminants from the bulk population. Few clonotypes appeared in both CD4 and CD8 compartments.

The V gene lost 3 bases and the J gene lost 6 bases, with 14 bases spanning the gap. The CDR3 is made up of 14 amino acids. TCRdb reprocessed the 5' RACE reads with MiXCR, giving one entry per CDR3 protein. Seen here are hundreds of thousands of distinct CDR3 sequences, roughly an eighth observed once, and the top ten hold 2.5% to 4%. V gene TRBV12-3 or TRBV12-4 combines with J gene TRBJ1-1, with D perhaps TRBD1 (5 bases). The specimen comprised CD4+ T cells sorted from PBMCs, sampled 15 days after the yellow fever booster vaccination. The sequence was obtained from a man between 18 and 29 years old who received the YFV17D yellow fever vaccine. The CDR3 region has the DNA TGTGCCAGCAGTTTTTTGGGGGTCATCTCTGAAGCTTTCTTT. The encoded protein is CASSFLGVISEAFF.